This TCR beta chain comes out of a study of Graves' ophthalmopathy and Graves' hyperthyroidism. Patients were diagnosed from clinical symptoms, serum thyroxine, TRAb, thyroid ultrasound and orbital computed tomography. Amplification targeted the TCR beta CDR3 regions, with RNA transcripts as the source material. A first-round RT-PCR used HTBI primers, followed by a second-round multiplex PCR. A single record per CDR3 protein comes from TCRdb applying MiXCR to the multiplex PCR reads. The sample records 200,000 to 300,000 distinct CDR3 sequences, approximately 42% being singletons. Study results and limitations: Blood also harbored most expanded thyroid clonotypes above 0.001 frequency. Between ophthalmopathy and stable hyperthyroidism, a 13-signature model drew a separation with nearly 90% sensitivity and around 80% specificity.

The germline gives CDR1 SEHNR, CDR2 FQNEAQ (reference sequence). Trimming pared 10 bases from V and 3 bases from J, leaving 18 bases between. The CDR3 is made up of 15 amino acids. With respect to this clonotype: What it binds is not known.

The chain couples TRBV7-9 to TRBJ1-4, with D maybe TRBD1 (5 bases). The sequenced sample was peripheral blood. This clonotype was sampled from an adult man with Graves' ophthalmopathy. The CDR3 DNA is TGTGCCATCGGGGCGGAAACAGGACCTAATGAAAAACTGTTTTTT. Its translation: CAIGAETGPNEKLFF.